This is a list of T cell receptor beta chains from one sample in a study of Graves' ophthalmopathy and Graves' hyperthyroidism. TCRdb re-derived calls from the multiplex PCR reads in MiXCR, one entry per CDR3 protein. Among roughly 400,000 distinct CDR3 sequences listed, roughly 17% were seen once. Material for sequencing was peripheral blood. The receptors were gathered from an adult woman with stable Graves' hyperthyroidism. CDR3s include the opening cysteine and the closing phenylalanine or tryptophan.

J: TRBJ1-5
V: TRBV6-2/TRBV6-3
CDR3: CASSRGSASPQHF

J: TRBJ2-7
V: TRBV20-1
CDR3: CSAVRGTSGKGGYEQYF

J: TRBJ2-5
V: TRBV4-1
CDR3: CASSQDWGQRGETQYF

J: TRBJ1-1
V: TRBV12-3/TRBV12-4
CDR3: CATRAGVGATEAFF

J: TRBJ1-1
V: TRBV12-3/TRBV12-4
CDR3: CASSLGLGGTEAFF

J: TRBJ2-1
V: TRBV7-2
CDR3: CASSLEIAYNEKFF

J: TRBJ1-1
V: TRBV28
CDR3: CASTERRGTANTEAFF

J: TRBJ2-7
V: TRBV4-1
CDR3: CASSQGGLADSSYEQYF

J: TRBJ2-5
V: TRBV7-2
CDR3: CASSTLAGVLETQYF

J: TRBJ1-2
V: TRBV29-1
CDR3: CSVATGYYGYTF

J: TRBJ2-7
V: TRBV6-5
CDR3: CASSYSNNRGLYEQYF

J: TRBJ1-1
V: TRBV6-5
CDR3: CASSHRTGEGTEAFF

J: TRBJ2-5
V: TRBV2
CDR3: CASSDDRVQETQYF

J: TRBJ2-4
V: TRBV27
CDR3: CASSFSGGPKNIKYF

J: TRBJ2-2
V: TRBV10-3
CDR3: CAILSATANTGELFF

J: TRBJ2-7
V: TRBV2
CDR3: CASSKHAGTGNEQYF

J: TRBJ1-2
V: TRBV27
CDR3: CASSSEGLVDGYTF

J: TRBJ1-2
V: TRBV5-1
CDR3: CASSLAGAVDYGYTF

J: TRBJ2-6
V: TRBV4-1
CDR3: CASSQLPGSGANVLTF

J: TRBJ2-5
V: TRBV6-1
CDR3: CASSEGTGGVETQYF

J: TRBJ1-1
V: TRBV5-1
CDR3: CASSLGYGPGAFF

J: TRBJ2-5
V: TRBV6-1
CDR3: CASSRTGGQTQYF

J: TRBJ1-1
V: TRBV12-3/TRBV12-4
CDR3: CASGWDPGSPVEAFF

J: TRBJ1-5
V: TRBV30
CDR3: CAWSGPALDQPQHF

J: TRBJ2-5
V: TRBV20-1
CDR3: CSARSPQQQETQYF

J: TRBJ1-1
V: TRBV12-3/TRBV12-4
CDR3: CASSLSVVATEAFF

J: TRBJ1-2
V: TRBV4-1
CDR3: CASSQGTGANYGYTF

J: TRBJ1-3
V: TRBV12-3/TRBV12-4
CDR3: CASNDQSSGNTIYF

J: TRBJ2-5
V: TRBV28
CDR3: CASSLSFEGETQYF

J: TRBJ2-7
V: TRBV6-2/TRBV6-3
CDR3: CASSHGAYEQYF

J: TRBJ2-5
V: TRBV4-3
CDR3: CASSQEGDSGETQYF

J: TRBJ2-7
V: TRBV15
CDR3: CATSRDMSASLIEQYF

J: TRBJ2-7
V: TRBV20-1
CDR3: CSAQPGQGGYEQYF

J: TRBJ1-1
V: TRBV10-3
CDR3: CAISPGANTEAFF

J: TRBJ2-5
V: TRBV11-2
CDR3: CASSRQAGAWETQYF